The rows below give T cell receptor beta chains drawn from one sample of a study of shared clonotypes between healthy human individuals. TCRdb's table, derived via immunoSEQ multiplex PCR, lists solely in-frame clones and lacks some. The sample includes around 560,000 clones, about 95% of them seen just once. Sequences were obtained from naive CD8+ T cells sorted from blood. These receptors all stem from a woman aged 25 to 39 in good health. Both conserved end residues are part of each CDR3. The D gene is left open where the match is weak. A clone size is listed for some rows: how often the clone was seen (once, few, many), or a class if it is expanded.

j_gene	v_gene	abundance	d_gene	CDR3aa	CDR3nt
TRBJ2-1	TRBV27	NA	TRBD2	CASGGGRYNEQFF	TGTGCCAGTGGGGGCGGGAGGTACAATGAGCAGTTCTTC
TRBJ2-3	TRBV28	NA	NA	CASSPASRGDTQYF	TGTGCCAGCAGTCCGGCTTCTAGAGGGGATACGCAGTATTTT
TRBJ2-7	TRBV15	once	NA	CATSSAPLAAERNTEQYF	TGTGCCACCAGCAGTGCCCCCTTAGCAGCGGAAAGAAACACCGAGCAGTACTTC
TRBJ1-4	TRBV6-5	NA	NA	CASRGGHDEKLFF	TGTGCCAGCAGGGGCGGCCACGATGAAAAACTGTTTTTT
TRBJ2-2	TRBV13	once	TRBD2	CASSPGLAGGPSGELFF	TGTGCCAGCAGCCCGGGACTAGCGGGAGGGCCCTCCGGGGAGCTGTTTTTT
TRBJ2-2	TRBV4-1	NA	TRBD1	CASSLTGAYTGELFF	TGCGCCAGCAGCCTTACAGGGGCTTACACCGGGGAGCTGTTTTTT
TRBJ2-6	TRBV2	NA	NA	CATQEGGSGANVLTF	TGTGCCACCCAAGAAGGCGGCTCTGGGGCCAACGTCCTGACTTTC
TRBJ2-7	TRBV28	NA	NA	CASSPRGAYEQYF	TGTGCCAGCAGTCCCCGCGGGGCCTACGAGCAGTACTTC
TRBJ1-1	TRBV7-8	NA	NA	CASSLSLLPNTEAFF	TGTGCCAGCAGCTTAAGTTTATTGCCGAACACTGAAGCTTTCTTT
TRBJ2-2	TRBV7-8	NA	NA	CASSPLPAELFF	TGTGCCAGCAGCCCCCTTCCGGCGGAGCTGTTTTTT
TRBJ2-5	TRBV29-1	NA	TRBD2	CSVEDFDTSGWGTQYF	TGCAGCGTTGAAGATTTCGATACTAGCGGGTGGGGGACCCAGTACTTC
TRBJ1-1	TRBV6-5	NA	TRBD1	CASSPGTGEAFF	TGTGCCAGCAGCCCTGGGACAGGAGAAGCTTTCTTT
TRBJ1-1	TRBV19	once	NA	CASSIAGGRTEAFF	TGTGCCAGTAGTATAGCTGGGGGGCGGACTGAAGCTTTCTTT
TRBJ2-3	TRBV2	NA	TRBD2	CASSDGLAGVPTDTQYF	TGTGCCAGCAGTGATGGACTAGCGGGAGTTCCCACAGATACGCAGTATTTT
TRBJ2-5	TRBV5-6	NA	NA	CASGRGALVGEQYF	TGTGCCAGCGGCCGGGGCGCACTGGTGGGGGAGCAGTACTTC
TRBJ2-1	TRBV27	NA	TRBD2	CASSFGTSGSHEQFF	TGTGCCAGCAGTTTCGGGACTAGCGGGAGCCATGAGCAGTTCTTC
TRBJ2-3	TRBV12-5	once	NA	CASGLPGRPQYF	TGTGCTAGTGGTTTGCCGGGACGGCCGCAGTATTTT
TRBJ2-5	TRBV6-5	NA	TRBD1	CASIRQGGETQYF	TGTGCCAGCATCAGACAGGGTGGAGAGACCCAGTACTTC
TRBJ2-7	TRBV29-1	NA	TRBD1	CSVGTGLYEQYF	TGCAGCGTTGGGACAGGGTTGTACGAGCAGTACTTC
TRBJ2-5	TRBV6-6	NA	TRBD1	CASSSRDSQETQYF	TGTGCCAGCAGTTCCAGGGACAGCCAAGAGACCCAGTACTTC